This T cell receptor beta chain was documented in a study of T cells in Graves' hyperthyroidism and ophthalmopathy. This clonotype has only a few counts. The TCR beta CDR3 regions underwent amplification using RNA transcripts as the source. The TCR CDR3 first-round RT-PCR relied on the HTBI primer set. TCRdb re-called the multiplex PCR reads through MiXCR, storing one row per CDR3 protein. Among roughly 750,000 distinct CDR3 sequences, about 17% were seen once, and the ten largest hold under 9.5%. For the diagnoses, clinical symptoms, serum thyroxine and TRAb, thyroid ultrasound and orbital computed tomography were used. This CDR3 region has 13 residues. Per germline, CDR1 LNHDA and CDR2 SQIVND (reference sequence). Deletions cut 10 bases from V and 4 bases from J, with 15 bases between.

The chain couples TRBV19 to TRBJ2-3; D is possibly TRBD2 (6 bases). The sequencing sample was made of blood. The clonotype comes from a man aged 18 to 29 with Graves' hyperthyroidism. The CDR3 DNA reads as TGTGCCACTCCGCGGGAACCCTCAGATACGCAGTATTTT. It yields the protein CATPREPSDTQYF.